The clone carrying this TCR beta chain was observed a single time. Its cognate antigen is unknown. This entry is derived from a study of shared clonotypes between healthy human individuals. Overall study results and limits: Generally, estimated richness proved larger in naive subsets than it did in memory subsets.

Sequencing used immunoSEQ multiplex PCR; TCRdb keeps in-frame clones, though not all of them. Of 2 million to 2.5 million clones in the sample, approximately 95% were seen once. The CDR3 runs 13 residues. The germline V gene has CDR1 MDHEN and CDR2 SYDVKM. Trimming stripped 6 bases from V and 2 bases from J, with 11 bases between. The chain joins TRBV28 to TRBJ2-7; D might be TRBD1 (6 bases). The clonotype comes from a man between 18 and 29 years old in good health. The sample consisted of naive CD4+ T cells sorted from blood. Sample subset: CD45RA+ positively selected. CDR3 in DNA: TGTGCCAGCAGCCGACAGGCGACCTACGAGCAGTACTTC. Translation gives CASSRQATYEQYF. Using reference TRBV28 and TRBJ2-7 for the parts outside the CDR3, the full variable domain is DVKVTQSSRYLVKRTGEKVFLECVQDMDHENMFWYRQDPGLGLRLIYFSYDVKMKEKGDIPEGYSVSREKKERFSLILESASTNQTSMYLCASSRQATYEQYFGPGTRLTVT.